Sequencing of this TCR beta chain was carried out in a study of blood T cell repertoires in COVID-19. The repertoire was sequenced with immunoSEQ multiplex PCR; TCRdb's copy has only in-frame clones and lacks some. This sample yields approximately 480,000 clones, of which 87% are seen a single time; 0.7% belongs to the top ten. Recovery among Cohort 3 donors was established by two negative PCRs, clearance, or symptom resolution. Trimming cost V 3 bases and J 7 bases, with 7 bases left between them. CDR3 length equals 13 residues. J is TRBJ1-6 and V is TRBV12-3 or TRBV12-4; tentatively, D is TRBD1 (6 bases). The receptor was derived from a woman aged 18-29 years who had recovered from COVID-19. The sequenced sample consisted of PBMCs or T cells enriched from blood (not recorded which). CDR3 residues: CASSFTGNSPLHF. The CDR3 DNA sequence: TGTGCCAGCAGTTTTACAGGGAATTCACCCCTCCACTTT.